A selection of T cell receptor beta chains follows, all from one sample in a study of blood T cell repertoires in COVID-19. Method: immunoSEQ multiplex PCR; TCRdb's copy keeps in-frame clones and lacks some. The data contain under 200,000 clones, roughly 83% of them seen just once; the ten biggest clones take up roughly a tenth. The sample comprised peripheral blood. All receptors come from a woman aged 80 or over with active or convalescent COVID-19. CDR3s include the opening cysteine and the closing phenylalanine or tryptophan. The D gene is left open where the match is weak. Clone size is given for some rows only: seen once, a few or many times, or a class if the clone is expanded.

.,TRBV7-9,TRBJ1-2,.,TGTGCCAGCAGCTTAGGCCTAGGAGAAGACTATGGCTACACCTTC,CASSLGLGEDYGYTF
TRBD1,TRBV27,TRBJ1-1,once,TGTGCCAGCAGTTACAGGGGGGTCATGAACACTGAAGCTTTCTTT,CASSYRGVMNTEAFF
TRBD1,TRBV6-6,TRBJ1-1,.,TGTGCCAGCAGCCAGGGGGTATCGGACACTGAAGCTTTCTTT,CASSQGVSDTEAFF
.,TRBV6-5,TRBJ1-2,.,TGTGCCAGCAGTTACTCCGACAGGAGCTATGGCTACACCTTC,CASSYSDRSYGYTF
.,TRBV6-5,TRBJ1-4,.,TGTGCCAGCAGTTACTCGATGACAGTACCTAATGAAAAACTGTTTTTT,CASSYSMTVPNEKLFF
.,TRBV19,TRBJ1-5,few,TGTGCCAGCAGAACAGAAATCAATCAGCCCCAGCATTTT,CASRTEINQPQHF
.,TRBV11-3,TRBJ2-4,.,TGTGCCAGCAGCCTGAAGGAGACCCCCTTAAACATTCAGTACTTC,CASSLKETPLNIQYF
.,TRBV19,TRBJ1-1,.,TGTGCCAGTATCTGGCAAGGGGTGAACACTGAAGCTTTCTTT,CASIWQGVNTEAFF
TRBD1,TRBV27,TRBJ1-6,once,TGTGCCAGCAGTTCCGGACAGGAGTACTCACCCCTCCACTTT,CASSSGQEYSPLHF
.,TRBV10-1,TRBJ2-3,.,TGCGCCAGCTCCAAGGAGGCTCAGTATTTT,CASSKEAQYF
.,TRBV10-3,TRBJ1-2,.,TGTGCCATCAGTGAGAAAGAGAACTATGGCTACACCTTC,CAISEKENYGYTF
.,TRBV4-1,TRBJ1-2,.,TGCGCCAGCAGCCAACCCGCAGGGTCAGGCTATGGCTACACCTTC,CASSQPAGSGYGYTF
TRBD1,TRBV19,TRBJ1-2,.,TGTGCCAGTAGTTATGACAGGGGAAGACGTAATGGCTACACCTTC,CASSYDRGRRNGYTF
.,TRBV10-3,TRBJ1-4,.,TGTGCCACCTCGGGAACAGGGCGAGATACTAATGAAAAACTGTTTTTT,CATSGTGRDTNEKLFF
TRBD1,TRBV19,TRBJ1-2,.,TGTGCCAGTAGCCCGACAGGGGGAGATGGCTACACCTTC,CASSPTGGDGYTF
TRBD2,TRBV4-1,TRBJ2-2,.,TGCGCCAGCAGCCAAGATGGGACTACCATCGGCAATAGGGAGCTGTTTTTT,CASSQDGTTIGNRELFF
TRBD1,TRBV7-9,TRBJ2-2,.,TGTGCCAGCAGCTTGGCAGGGGGAACCGGGGAGCTGTTTTTT,CASSLAGGTGELFF
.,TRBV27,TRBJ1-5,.,TGTGCCAGCAGTTTGCACGGTACCAATCAGCCCCAGCATTTT,CASSLHGTNQPQHF
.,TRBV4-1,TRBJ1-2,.,TGCGCCAGCAGCCAAGACCGCTGGGGGGTTGCCGATGGCTACACCTTC,CASSQDRWGVADGYTF
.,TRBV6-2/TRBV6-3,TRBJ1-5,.,TGTGCCAGCAGTCAGTGGGACTACTATAGCAATCAGCCCCAGCATTTT,CASSQWDYYSNQPQHF
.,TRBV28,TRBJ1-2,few,TGTGCCAGCAGTTTACCAACCCAGGGGAACTATGGCTACACCTTC,CASSLPTQGNYGYTF
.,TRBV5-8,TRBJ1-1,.,TGTGCCGGTGGGGGCCTCCTGAACACTGAAGCTTTCTTT,CAGGGLLNTEAFF
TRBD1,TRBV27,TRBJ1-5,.,TGTGCCAGCAGGATGTCGGGACAGAGCAATCAGCCCCAGCATTTT,CASRMSGQSNQPQHF
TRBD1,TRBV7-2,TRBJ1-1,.,TGTGCCAGCAGCTTTAGACAGGGTGTATGGATGAACACTGAAGCTTTCTTT,CASSFRQGVWMNTEAFF
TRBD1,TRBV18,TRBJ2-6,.,TGTGCCAGCTCACCTGACAGGGGGCAAGGGGCCAACGTCCTGACTTTC,CASSPDRGQGANVLTF
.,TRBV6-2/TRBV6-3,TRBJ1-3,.,TGTGCCAGCAGCGCCCGGGGAAACACCATATATTTT,CASSARGNTIYF
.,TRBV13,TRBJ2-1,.,TGTGCCAGCAGGCGGGGACAGATCTACAATGAGCAGTTCTTC,CASRRGQIYNEQFF